This T cell receptor (beta chain) was retrieved from a study of blood T cell repertoires in COVID-19. Study summary: Samples came from the United States, Italy and Spain, spanning acute and convalescent COVID-19. PBMCs, B-cell-depleted T cells, or T cells provided the cDNA or gDNA that made up the material.

Participant age was roughly 18 to 90 years, and participants resided in about two dozen US areas. Looked up from germline, CDR1 is SGHVS and CDR2 is FQNEAQ. Trimming pared 0 bases from V and 0 bases from J, leaving 12 bases between. CDR3 size: 16 residues. Under the authors' procedure: The authors estimated nucleated cell counts from reference gene primer amplification. Produced via immunoSEQ multiplex PCR; TCRdb's table is partial and in-frame only. V, J and clone size were drawn from that table, and D and trimming were deduced from the DNA. The sample lists approximately 250,000 clones; around 90% were seen once.

Sequencing was carried out using PBMCs or T cells enriched from blood (not recorded which). The rearrangement uses TRBV7-8 and TRBJ2-7, with a tentative D call TRBD2 (6 bases). The source is a woman in her 30s with acute COVID-19. As DNA, the CDR3 is TGTGCCAGCAGCTTAGCGACGGACGGGAGCTCCTACGAGCAGTACTTC. This encodes CASSLATDGSSYEQYF.